This T cell receptor beta chain derives from a study of T cell changes during pregnancy in multiple sclerosis. Germline CDR1 is SNHLY and CDR2 is FYNNEI. There are 17 residues in the CDR3. The J segment lost 4 bases and the V segment lost 3 bases, leaving 9 bases of the junction unmatched. Data came from immunoSEQ multiplex PCR; TCRdb stores just in-frame clones and leaves some out. The table lists fewer than 85,000 clones, 80% to 95% of them singletons. The clonotype originates from a female donor with multiple sclerosis, enrolled in a pregnancy study. The genes are TRBV2 and TRBJ2-2; 9 bases align to TRBD2. Here the sequenced sample was peripheral blood, taken in the second trimester of pregnancy. The CDR3 DNA sequence: TGTGCCAGCAGTGAGGGGCTAGCGGGGCGCGGCACCGGGGAGCTGTTTTTT. Its translation is CASSEGLAGRGTGELFF.